This entry concerns a single T cell receptor (beta chain). Its antigen is not identified. This may be a read error, as it is one base from a much larger clone. The CDR3 totals 14 residues. CDR1 is MNHNY and CDR2 is SVGAGI in the germline V gene (reference sequence). Trimming shortened V by 6 bases and J by 5 bases, and 16 bases separated the two germline ends. This entry belongs to a study of tumor-infiltrating lymphocytes in primary liver carcinoma. cDNA specific to TCR beta was made from approximately 0.55 ug of total RNA, with a constant-region primer employed for priming. ARM-PCR, slightly modified, supplied the TCR beta libraries through three nested multiplex PCR rounds. The opening two PCR rounds, approximately 10 cycles each, paired TRBV1-TRBV30 forward primers with a C-beta reverse primer. TCRdb reprocessed the multiplex PCR reads via MiXCR and lists one record per CDR3 protein. The sample records about 300,000 distinct CDR3 sequences, around three fifths being singletons.

Study observations and caveats: When set against blood, tumors had a significantly higher top-250-clone fraction (p = 0.039).

For blood RNA, unsorted whole blood served as the source, and germline DNA was extracted too. The sample taken for sequencing was peripheral blood. The chain couples TRBV6-6 to TRBJ1-1, with D unresolved. The receptor was derived from a man aged 40-55 years with primary liver carcinoma and hepatitis B virus infection. The DNA for the CDR3 is TGTGCCAGCAGGTTGGGTGGGAACCGAACTGAAGCTTTCTTT. Translation gives CASRLGGNRTEAFF.